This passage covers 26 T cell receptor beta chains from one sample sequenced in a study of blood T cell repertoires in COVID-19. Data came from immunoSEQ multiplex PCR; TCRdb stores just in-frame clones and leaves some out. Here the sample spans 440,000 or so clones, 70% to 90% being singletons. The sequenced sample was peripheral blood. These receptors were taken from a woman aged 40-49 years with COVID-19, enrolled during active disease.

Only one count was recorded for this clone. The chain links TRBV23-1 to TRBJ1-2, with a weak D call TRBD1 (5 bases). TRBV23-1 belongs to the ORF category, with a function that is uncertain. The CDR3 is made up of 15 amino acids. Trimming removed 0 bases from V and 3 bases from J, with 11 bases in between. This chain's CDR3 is CASSQSLRGYYGYTF. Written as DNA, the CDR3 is TGCGCCAGCAGTCAATCCCTCCGGGGGTACTATGGCTACACCTTC.

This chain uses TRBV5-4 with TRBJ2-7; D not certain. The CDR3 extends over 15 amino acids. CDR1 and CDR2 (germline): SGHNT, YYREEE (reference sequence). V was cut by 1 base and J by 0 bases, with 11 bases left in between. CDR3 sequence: CASSLYNPSSYEQYF. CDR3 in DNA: TGTGCCAGCAGCTTGTACAACCCCAGCTCCTACGAGCAGTACTTC.

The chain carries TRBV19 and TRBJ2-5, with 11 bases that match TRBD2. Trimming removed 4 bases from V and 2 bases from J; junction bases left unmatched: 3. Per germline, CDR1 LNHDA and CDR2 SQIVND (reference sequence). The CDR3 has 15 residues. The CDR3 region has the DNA TGTGCCAGTAGTACGAGACTAGCGGGGCAAGAGACCCAGTACTTC. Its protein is CASSTRLAGQETQYF.

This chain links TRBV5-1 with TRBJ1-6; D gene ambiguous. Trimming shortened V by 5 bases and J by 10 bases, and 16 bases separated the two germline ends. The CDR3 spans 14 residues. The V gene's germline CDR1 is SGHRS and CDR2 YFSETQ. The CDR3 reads CASSRSLQNSPLHF. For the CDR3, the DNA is TGCGCCAGCAGTCGATCCCTACAGAACTCACCCCTCCACTTT. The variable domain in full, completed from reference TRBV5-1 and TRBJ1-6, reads KAGVTQTPRYLIKTRGQQVTLSCSPISGHRSVSWYQQTPGQGLQFLFEYFSETQRNKGNFPGRFSGRQFSNSRSEMNVSTLELGDSALYLCASSRSLQNSPLHFGNGTRLTVT.

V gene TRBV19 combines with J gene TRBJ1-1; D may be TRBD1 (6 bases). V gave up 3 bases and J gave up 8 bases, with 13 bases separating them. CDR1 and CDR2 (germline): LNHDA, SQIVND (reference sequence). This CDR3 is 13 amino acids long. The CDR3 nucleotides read TGTGCCAGTAGTATGAAAGCGGGGGGCGAAGCTTTCTTT. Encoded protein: CASSMKAGGEAFF.

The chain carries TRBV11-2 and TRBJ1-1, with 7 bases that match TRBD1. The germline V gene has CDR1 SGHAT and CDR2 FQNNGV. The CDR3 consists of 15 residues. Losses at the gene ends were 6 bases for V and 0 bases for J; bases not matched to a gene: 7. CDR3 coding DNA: TGTGCCAGCAGATCGGACAGGTCCCTGAACACTGAAGCTTTCTTT. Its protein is CASRSDRSLNTEAFF. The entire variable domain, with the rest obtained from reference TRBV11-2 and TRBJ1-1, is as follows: EAGVAQSPRYKIIEKRQSVAFWCNPISGHATLYWYQQILGQGPKLLIQFQNNGVVDDSQLPKDRFSAERLKGVDSTLKIQPAKLEDSAVYLCASRSDRSLNTEAFFGQGTRLTVV.

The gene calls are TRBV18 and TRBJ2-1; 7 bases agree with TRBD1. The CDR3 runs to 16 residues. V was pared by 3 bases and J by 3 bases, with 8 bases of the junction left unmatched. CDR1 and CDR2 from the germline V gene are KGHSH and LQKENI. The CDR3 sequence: CASSPRGGHGYNEQFF. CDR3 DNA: TGTGCCAGCTCACCCCGAGGGGGCCACGGCTACAATGAGCAGTTCTTC. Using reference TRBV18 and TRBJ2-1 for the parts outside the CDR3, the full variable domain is NAGVMQNPRHLVRRRGQEARLRCSPMKGHSHVYWYRQLPEEGLKFMVYLQKENIIDESGMPKERFSAEFPKEGPSILRIQQVVRGDSAAYFCASSPRGGHGYNEQFFGPGTRLTVL.

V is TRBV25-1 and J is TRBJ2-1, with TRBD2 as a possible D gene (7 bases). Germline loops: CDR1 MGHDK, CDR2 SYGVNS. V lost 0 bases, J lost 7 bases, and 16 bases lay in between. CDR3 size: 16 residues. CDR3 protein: CASSEYGGLNRNEQFF. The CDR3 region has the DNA TGTGCCAGCAGTGAATACGGGGGGCTCAACCGGAATGAGCAGTTCTTC.

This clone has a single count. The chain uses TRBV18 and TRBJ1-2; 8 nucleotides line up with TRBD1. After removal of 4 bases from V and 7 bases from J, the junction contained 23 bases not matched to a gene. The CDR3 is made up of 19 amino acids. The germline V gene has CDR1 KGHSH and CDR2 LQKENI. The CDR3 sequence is CASSHRTGSTFNYTPGYTF. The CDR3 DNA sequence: TGTGCCAGCTCACACAGGACAGGGAGTACCTTCAACTATACTCCTGGCTACACCTTC.

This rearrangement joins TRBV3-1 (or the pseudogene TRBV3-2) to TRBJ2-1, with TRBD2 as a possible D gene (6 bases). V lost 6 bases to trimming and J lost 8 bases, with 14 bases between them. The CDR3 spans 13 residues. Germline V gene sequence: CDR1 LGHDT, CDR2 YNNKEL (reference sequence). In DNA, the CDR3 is TGTGCCAGCAGGTTCACGGGAGAGGATGAGCAGTTCTTC. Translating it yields CASRFTGEDEQFF.

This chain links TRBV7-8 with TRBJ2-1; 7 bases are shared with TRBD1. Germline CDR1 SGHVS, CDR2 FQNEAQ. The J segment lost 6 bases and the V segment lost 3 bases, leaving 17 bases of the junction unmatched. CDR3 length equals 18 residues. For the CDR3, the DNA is TGTGCCAGCAGCTTGGACCTCGCCGGGACAGTGCCGGTCAATGAGCAGTTCTTC. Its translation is CASSLDLAGTVPVNEQFF.

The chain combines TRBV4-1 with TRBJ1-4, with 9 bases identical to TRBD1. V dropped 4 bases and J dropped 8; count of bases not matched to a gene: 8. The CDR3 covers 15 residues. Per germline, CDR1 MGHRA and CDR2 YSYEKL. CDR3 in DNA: TGCGCCAGCAGCCCACCGGGACAGGGAAGGGAAAAACTGTTTTTT. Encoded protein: CASSPPGQGREKLFF.

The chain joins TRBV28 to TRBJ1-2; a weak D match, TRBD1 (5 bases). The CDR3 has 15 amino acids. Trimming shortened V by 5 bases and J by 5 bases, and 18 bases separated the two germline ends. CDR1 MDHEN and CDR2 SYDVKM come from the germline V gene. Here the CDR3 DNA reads TGTGCCAGCAGTATTCCTATGGGGTCAGGGTATGGCTACACCTTC. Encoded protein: CASSIPMGSGYGYTF.

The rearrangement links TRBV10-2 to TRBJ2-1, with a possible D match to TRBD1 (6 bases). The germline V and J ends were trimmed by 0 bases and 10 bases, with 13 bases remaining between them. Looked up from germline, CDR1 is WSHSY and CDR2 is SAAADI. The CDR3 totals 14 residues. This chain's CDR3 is CASSESGGRTEQFF. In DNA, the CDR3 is TGCGCCAGCAGTGAGTCAGGGGGTAGGACGGAGCAGTTCTTC.

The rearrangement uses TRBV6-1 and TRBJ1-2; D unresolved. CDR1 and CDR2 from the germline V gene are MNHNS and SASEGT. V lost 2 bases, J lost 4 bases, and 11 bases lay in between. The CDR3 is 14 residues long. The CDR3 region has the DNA TGTGCCAGCAGTGAAACGGCATCAGGCTATGGCTACACCTTC. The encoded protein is CASSETASGYGYTF.

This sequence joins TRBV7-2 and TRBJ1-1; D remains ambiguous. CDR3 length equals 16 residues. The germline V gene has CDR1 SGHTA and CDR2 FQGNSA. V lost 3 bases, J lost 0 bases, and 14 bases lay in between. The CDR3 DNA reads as TGTGCCAGCAGCTTCGGGATTTGGCCTCTGAACACTGAAGCTTTCTTT. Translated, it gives CASSFGIWPLNTEAFF.

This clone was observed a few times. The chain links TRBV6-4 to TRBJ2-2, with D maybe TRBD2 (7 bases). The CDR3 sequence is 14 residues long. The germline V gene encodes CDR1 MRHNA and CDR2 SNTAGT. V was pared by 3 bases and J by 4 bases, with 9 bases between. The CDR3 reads CASSEGGGTGELFF. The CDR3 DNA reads TGTGCCAGCAGTGAAGGGGGGGGCACCGGGGAGCTGTTTTTT.

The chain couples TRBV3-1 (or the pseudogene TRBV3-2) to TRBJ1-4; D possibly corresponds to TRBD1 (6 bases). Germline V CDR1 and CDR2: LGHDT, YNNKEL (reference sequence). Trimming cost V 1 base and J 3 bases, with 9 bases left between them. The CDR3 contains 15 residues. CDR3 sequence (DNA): TGTGCCAGCAGCCAAGGCAGGGGCCCTAATGAAAAACTGTTTTTT. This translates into CASSQGRGPNEKLFF.

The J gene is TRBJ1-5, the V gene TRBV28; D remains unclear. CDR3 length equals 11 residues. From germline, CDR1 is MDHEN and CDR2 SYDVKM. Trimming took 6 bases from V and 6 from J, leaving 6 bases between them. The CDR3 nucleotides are TGTGCCAGCAGGTCGGTTCAGCCCCAGCATTTT. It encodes CASRSVQPQHF.

The CDR3 nucleotides read TGCGCCAGCAGCCCCCGGGACAGTTATTCACCCCTCCACTTT. As protein: CASSPRDSYSPLHF. The chain recombines TRBV5-1 with TRBJ1-6, with 7 positions matching TRBD1. Germline CDR1 is SGHRS and CDR2 is YFSETQ. V gave up 4 bases and J gave up 8 bases; unmatched junction bases: 6. The CDR3 is 14 amino acids.

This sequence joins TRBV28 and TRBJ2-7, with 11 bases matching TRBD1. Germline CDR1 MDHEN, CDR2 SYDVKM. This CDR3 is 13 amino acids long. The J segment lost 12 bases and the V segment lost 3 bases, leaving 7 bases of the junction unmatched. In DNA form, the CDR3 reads TGTGCCAGCAGTTTCCAGGACAGGGGGCTTACGTACTTC. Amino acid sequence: CASSFQDRGLTYF.

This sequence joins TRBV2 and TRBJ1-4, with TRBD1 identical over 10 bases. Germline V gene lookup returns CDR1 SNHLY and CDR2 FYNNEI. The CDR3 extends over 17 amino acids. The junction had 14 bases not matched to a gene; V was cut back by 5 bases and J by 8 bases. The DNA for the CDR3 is TGTGCCAGCAGTTCCGGGACAGGGGACTGGCACCGCGAAAAACTGTTTTTT. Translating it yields CASSSGTGDWHREKLFF.

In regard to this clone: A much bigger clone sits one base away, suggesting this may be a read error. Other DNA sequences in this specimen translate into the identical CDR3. In DNA, the CDR3 is TGTGCCAGCAGTACCGGACAGGGGAACACTGAAGCTTTCTTT. The encoded protein is CASSTGQGNTEAFF. V gene TRBV28 combines with J gene TRBJ1-1; 8 bases are shared with TRBD1. V lost 5 bases to trimming and J lost 1 base; unmatched junction nucleotides: 3. Germline CDR1 reads MDHEN; CDR2 reads SYDVKM. CDR3 length equals 14 residues. The whole variable domain, filled in from reference TRBV28 and TRBJ1-1, reads DVKVTQSSRYLVKRTGEKVFLECVQDMDHENMFWYRQDPGLGLRLIYFSYDVKMKEKGDIPEGYSVSREKKERFSLILESASTNQTSMYLCASSTGQGNTEAFFGQGTRLTVV.

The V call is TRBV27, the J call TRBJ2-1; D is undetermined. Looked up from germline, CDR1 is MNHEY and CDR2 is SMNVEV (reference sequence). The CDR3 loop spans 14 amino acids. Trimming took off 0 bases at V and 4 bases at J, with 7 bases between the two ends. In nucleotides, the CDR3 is TGTGCCAGCAGTTTATCCCCAGCGTACAATGAGCAGTTCTTC. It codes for CASSLSPAYNEQFF.

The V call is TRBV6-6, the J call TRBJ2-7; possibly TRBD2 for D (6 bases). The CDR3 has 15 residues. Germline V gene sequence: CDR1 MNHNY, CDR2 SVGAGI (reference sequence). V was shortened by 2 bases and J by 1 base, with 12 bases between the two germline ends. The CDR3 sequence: CASSYEPGASYEQYF. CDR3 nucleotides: TGTGCCAGCAGTTACGAACCGGGAGCTTCCTACGAGCAGTACTTC.

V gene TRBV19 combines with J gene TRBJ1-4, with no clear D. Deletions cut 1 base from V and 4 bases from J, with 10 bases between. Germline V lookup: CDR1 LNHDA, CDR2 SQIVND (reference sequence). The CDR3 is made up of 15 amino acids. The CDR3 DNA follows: TGTGCCAGTAGTATAGGGGTGCGGATTAATGAAAAACTGTTTTTT. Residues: CASSIGVRINEKLFF.